This record covers a single TCR beta chain. This specimen comes from a study of blood T cell repertoires in COVID-19. Looking at the study overall: COVID-19 samples from acute and convalescent phases originated in the United States, Italy and Spain. PBMCs, B-cell-depleted T cells, or T cells provided the cDNA or gDNA that made up the material.

Original data processing: Estimation of nucleated cell counts relied on the amplification of reference gene primers. Assay: immunoSEQ multiplex PCR; the TCRdb copy retains only in-frame clones and omits some. D and trimming were read from the DNA, whereas the V and J calls and clone size are those reported in that table. The sample yields roughly 230,000 clones, about 85% seen once. This CDR3 contains 14 residues. V trimming: 5 bases; J trimming: 4 bases; junction bases outside the gene matches: 7. Germline V gene sequence: CDR1 MDHEN, CDR2 SYDVKM. The sequence was obtained from an elderly woman with acute or convalescent COVID-19. Sequencing used peripheral blood. This sequence joins TRBV28 and TRBJ1-2; 7 bases align to TRBD1. CDR3 in DNA: TGTGCCAGCAGTCCAGGGACAGAGACCTATGGCTACACCTTC. Its translation: CASSPGTETYGYTF.